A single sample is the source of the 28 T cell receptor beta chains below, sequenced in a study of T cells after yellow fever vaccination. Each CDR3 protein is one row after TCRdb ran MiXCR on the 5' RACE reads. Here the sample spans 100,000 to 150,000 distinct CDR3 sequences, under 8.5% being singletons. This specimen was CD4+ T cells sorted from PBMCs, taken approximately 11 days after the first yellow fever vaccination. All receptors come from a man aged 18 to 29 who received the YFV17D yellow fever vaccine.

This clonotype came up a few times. CDR3 loop: CASSLGSGAPQFF. CDR3 in DNA: TGTGCCAGCAGCTTGGGGAGCGGGGCCCCGCAGTTCTTC. The chain has TRBV5-4 and TRBJ2-1; 7 nucleotides line up with TRBD2. V shed 0 bases and J 12 bases; nucleotides not matched to a gene: 6. Per germline, CDR1 SGHNT and CDR2 YYREEE (reference sequence). CDR3 length: 13 amino acids.

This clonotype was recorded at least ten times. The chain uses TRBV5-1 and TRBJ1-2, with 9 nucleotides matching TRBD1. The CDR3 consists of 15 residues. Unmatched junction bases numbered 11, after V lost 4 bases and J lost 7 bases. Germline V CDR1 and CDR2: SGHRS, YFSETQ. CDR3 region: CASSPSGQGGVGYTF. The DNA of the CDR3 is TGCGCCAGCAGCCCGTCGGGACAGGGAGGGGTTGGCTACACCTTC. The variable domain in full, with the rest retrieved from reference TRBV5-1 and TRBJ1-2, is KAGVTQTPRYLIKTRGQQVTLSCSPISGHRSVSWYQQTPGQGLQFLFEYFSETQRNKGNFPGRFSGRQFSNSRSEMNVSTLELGDSALYLCASSPSGQGGVGYTFGSGTRLTVV.

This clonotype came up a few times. The CDR3 here is CASSLDRAGGPIGATQYF. The CDR3 DNA reads TGTGCCAGCAGCTTAGATCGAGCGGGGGGGCCTATTGGGGCGACCCAGTACTTC. V usage is TRBV11-2 and J usage is TRBJ2-5, with 10 bases identical to TRBD2. The J segment lost 7 bases and the V segment lost 0 bases, leaving 14 bases of the junction unmatched. Germline V gene lookup returns CDR1 SGHAT and CDR2 FQNNGV. CDR3 size: 18 residues.

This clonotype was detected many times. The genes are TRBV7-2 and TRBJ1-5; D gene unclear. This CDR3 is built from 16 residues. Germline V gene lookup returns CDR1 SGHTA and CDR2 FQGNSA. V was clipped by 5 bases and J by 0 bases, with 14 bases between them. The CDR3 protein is CASSPNSPYSNQPQHF. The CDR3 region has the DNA TGTGCCAGCAGCCCGAACAGCCCTTATAGCAATCAGCCCCAGCATTTT.

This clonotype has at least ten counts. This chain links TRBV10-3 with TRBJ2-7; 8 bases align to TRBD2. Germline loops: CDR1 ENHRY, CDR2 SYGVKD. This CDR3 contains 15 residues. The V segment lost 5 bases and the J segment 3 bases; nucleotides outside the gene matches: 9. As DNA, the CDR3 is TGTGCCATCAGTTTGGGTGCCAGCGGGGGCTACGAGCAGTACTTC. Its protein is CAISLGASGGYEQYF.

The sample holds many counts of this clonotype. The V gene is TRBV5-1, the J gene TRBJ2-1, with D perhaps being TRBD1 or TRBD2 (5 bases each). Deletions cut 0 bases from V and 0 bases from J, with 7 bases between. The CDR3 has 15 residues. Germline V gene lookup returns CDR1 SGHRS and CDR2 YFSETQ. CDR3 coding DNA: TGCGCCAGCAGCTTGGAGGGGAGCTCCTACAATGAGCAGTTCTTC. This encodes CASSLEGSSYNEQFF.

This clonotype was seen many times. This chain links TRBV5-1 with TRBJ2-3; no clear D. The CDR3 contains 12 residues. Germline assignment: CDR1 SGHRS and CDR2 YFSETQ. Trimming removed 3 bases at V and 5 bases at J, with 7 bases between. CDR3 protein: CASSYDGDTQYF. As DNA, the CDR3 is TGCGCCAGCAGCTATGACGGAGATACGCAGTATTTT.

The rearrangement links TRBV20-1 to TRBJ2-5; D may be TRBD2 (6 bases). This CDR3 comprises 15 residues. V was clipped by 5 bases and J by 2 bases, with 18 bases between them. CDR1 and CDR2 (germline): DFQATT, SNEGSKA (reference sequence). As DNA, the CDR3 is TGCAGTGCTGGGCCACCGGGAGCGCAACAAGAGACCCAGTACTTC. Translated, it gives CSAGPPGAQQETQYF.

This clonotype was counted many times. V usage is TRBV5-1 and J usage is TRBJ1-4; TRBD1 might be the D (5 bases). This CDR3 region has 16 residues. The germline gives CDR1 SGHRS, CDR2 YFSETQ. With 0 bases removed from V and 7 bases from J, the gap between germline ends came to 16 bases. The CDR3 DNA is TGCGCCAGCAGCTTGGAAGGACGGAGGGGTACTGAAAAACTGTTTTTT. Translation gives CASSLEGRRGTEKLFF.

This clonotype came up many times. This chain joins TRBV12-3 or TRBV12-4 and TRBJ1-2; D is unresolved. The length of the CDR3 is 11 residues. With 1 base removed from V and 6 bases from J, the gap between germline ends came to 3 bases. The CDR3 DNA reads TGTGCCAGCAGTTTAGGGAATGGCTACACCTTC. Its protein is CASSLGNGYTF.

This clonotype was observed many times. CDR3 in amino acids: CKGHITDTQYF. The DNA of the CDR3 is TGCAAGGGACATATCACAGATACGCAGTATTTT. The chain recombines TRBV20-1 with TRBJ2-3; a possible D gene is TRBD1 (6 bases). The germline CDR1 and CDR2 sequences are DFQATT and SNEGSKA (reference sequence). This CDR3 has 11 residues.

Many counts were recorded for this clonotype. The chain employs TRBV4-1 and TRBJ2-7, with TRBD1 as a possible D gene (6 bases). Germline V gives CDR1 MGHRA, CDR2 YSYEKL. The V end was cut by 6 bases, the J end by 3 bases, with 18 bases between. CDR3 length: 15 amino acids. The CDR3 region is CASSTLPDRNYEQYF. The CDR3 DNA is TGCGCCAGCAGTACGTTACCTGACAGGAACTACGAGCAGTACTTC.

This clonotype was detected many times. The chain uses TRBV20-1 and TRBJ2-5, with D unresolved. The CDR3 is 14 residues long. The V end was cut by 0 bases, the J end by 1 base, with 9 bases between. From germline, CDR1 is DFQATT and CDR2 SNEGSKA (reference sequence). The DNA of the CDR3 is TGCAGTGCTAGAGATCGGCTGGCCCAAGAGACCCAGTACTTC. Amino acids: CSARDRLAQETQYF.

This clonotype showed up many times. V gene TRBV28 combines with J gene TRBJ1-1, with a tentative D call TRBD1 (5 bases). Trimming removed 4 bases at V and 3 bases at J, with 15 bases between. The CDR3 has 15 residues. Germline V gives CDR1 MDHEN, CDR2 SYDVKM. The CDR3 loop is CASSSLGGADTEAFF. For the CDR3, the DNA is TGTGCCAGCAGTTCCCTTGGAGGGGCGGACACTGAAGCTTTCTTT.

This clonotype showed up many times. CDR3 residues: CASGKRGENTGELFF. The DNA of the CDR3 is TGTGCCAGCGGAAAGCGGGGGGAGAACACCGGGGAGCTGTTTTTT. V usage is TRBV5-8 and J usage is TRBJ2-2; 9 bases map to TRBD2. The CDR3 runs 15 residues. The V segment lost 7 bases and the J segment 1 base; nucleotides outside the gene matches: 5. CDR1 is SGHTS, CDR2 YDEGEE, per germline.

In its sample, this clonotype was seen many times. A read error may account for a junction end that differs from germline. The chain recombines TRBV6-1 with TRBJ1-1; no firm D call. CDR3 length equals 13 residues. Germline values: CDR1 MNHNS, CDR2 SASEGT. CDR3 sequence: CASRPPRNSEAFF. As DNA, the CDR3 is TGTGCCAGCAGGCCTCCACGGAACAGTGAAGCTTTCTTT.

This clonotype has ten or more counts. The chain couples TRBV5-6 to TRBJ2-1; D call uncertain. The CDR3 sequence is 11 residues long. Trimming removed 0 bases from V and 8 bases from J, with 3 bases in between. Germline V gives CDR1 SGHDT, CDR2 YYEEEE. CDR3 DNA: TGTGCCAGCAGCTTGGAGGATGAGCAGTTCTTC. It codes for CASSLEDEQFF. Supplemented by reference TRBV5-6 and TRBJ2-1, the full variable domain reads DAGVTQSPTHLIKTRGQQVTLRCSPKSGHDTVSWYQQALGQGPQFIFQYYEEEERQRGNFPDRFSGHQFPNYSSELNVNALLLGDSALYLCASSLEDEQFFGPGTRLTVL.

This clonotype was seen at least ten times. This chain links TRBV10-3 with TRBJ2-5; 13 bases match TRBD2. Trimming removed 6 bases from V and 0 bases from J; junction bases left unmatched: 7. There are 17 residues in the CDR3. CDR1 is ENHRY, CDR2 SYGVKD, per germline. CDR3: CAISFGGTSGDQETQYF. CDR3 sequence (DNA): TGTGCCATCAGCTTTGGGGGGACTAGCGGGGACCAAGAGACCCAGTACTTC.

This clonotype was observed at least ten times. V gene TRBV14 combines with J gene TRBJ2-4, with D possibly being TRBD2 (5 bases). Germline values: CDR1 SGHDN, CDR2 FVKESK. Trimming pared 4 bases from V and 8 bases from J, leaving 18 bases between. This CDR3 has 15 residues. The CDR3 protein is CASSPLDGNSDIQYF. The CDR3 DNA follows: TGTGCCAGCAGCCCCCTTGACGGGAACTCAGACATTCAGTACTTC.

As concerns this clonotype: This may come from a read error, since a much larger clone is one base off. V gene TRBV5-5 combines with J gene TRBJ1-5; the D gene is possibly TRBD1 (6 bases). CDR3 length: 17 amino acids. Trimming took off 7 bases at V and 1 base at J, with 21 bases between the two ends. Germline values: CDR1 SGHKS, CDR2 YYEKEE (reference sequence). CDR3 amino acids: CASGLQVRGQSNQPQHF. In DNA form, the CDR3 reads TGTGCCAGCGGCCTGCAAGTTCGGGGGCAGAGCAATCAGCCCCAGCATTTT.

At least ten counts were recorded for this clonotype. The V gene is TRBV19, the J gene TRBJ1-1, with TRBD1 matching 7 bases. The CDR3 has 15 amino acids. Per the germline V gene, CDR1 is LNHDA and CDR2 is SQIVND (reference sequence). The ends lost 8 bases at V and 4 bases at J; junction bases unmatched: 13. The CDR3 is CASRPKGAGFTEAFF. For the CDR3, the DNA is TGTGCCAGTCGCCCCAAGGGGGCAGGGTTCACTGAAGCTTTCTTT. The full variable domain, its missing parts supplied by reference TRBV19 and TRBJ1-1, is DGGITQSPKYLFRKEGQNVTLSCEQNLNHDAMYWYRQDPGQGLRLIYYSQIVNDFQKGDIAEGYSVSREKKESFPLTVTSAQKNPTAFYLCASRPKGAGFTEAFFGQGTRLTVV.

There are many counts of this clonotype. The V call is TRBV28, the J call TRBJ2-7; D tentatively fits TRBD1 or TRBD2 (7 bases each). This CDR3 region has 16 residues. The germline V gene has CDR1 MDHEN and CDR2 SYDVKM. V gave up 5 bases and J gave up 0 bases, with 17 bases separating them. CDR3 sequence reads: CASSPGGGDGSYEQYV. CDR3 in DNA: TGTGCCAGCAGTCCAGGGGGGGGGGACGGCTCCTACGAGCAGTACGTC.

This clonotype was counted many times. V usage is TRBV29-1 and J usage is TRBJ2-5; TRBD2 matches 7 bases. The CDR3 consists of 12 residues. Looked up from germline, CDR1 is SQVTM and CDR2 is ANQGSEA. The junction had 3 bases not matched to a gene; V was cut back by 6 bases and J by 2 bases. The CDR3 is CSVWGGQETQYF. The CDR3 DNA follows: TGCAGCGTCTGGGGGGGGCAAGAGACCCAGTACTTC.

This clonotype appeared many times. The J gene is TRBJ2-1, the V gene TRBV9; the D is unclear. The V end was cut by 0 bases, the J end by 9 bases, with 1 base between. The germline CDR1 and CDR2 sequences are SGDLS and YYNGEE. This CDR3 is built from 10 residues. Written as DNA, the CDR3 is TGTGCCAGCAGCGTAGGTGAGCAGTTCTTC. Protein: CASSVGEQFF.

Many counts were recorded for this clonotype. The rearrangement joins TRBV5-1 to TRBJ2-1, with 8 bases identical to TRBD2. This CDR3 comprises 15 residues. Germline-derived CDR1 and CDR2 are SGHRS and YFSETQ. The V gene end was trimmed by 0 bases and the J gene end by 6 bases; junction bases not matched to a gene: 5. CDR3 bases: TGCGCCAGCAGCTTGGCGGGACTAGGAGGCAATGAGCAGTTCTTC. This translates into CASSLAGLGGNEQFF. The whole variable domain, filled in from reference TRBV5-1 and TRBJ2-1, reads KAGVTQTPRYLIKTRGQQVTLSCSPISGHRSVSWYQQTPGQGLQFLFEYFSETQRNKGNFPGRFSGRQFSNSRSEMNVSTLELGDSALYLCASSLAGLGGNEQFFGPGTRLTVL.

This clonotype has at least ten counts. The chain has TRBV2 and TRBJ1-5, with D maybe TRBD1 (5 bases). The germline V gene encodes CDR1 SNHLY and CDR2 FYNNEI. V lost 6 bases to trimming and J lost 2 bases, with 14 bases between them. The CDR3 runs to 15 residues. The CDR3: CASRKNLQGNQPQHF. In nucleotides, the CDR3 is TGTGCCAGCAGAAAAAACCTACAGGGCAATCAGCCCCAGCATTTT. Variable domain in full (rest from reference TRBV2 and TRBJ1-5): EPEVTQTPSHQVTQMGQEVILRCVPISNHLYFYWYRQILGQKVEFLVSFYNNEISEKSEIFDDQFSVERPDGSNFTLKIRSTKLEDSAMYFCASRKNLQGNQPQHFGDGTRLSIL.

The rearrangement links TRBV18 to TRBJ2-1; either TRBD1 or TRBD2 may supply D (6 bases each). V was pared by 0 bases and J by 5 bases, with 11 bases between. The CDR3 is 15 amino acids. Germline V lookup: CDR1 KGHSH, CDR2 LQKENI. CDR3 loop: CASSPPGGDNNEQFF. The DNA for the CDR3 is TGTGCCAGCTCACCACCGGGCGGGGACAACAATGAGCAGTTCTTC. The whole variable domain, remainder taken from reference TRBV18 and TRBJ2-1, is NAGVMQNPRHLVRRRGQEARLRCSPMKGHSHVYWYRQLPEEGLKFMVYLQKENIIDESGMPKERFSAEFPKEGPSILRIQQVVRGDSAAYFCASSPPGGDNNEQFFGPGTRLTVL.

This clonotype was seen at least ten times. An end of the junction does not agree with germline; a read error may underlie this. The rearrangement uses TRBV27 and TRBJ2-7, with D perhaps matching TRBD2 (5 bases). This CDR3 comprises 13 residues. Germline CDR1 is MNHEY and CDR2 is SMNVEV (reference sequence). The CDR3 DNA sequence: TGTGCCAGCAGGTTATTGCCCGGGGAAGAGCAGTACTTC. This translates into CASRLLPGEEQYF.